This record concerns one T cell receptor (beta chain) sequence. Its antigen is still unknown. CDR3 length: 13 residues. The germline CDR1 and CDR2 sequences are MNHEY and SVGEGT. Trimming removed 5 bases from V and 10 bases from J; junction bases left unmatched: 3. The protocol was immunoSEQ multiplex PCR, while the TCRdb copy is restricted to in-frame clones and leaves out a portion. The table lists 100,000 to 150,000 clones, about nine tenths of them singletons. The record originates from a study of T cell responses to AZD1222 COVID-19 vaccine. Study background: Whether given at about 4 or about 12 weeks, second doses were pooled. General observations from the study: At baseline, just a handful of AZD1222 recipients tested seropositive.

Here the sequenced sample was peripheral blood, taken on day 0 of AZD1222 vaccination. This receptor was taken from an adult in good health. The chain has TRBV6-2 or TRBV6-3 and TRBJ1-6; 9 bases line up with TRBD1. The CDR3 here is CASSDRGGSPLHF. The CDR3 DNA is TGTGCCAGCAGTGACAGGGGGGGGTCACCCCTCCACTTT.